A single sample gave rise to the 18 T cell receptor beta chains below, sequenced in a study of naive and memory T cell subsets. Both TRBC1 and TRBC2 were covered by a beta constant-region primer of two equimolar oligonucleotides. Ligated cDNA was amplified by four rounds of PCR with nested alpha and beta constant-region primers and SP2. Each CDR3 protein is one row after TCRdb ran MiXCR on the UMI-ligation and nested PCR reads. The profile shows tens of thousands of distinct CDR3 sequences, roughly 9.3% of them singletons. The sequenced sample was naive CD8+ T cells from blood. The receptors come from a human donor in good health.

J is TRBJ2-7 and V is TRBV5-1; D not certain. V lost 0 bases to trimming and J lost 5 bases, with 3 bases between them. The CDR3 covers 11 residues. Germline CDR1 reads SGHRS; CDR2 reads YFSETQ. In nucleotides, the CDR3 is TGCGCCAGCAGCTTGGATGACGAGCAGTACTTC. Protein sequence: CASSLDDEQYF.

This clonotype has only a few counts. The chain employs TRBV20-1 and TRBJ2-7, with a possible D match to TRBD2 (6 bases). The CDR3 runs to 14 residues. Germline V CDR1 and CDR2: DFQATT, SNEGSKA (reference sequence). V lost 3 bases and J lost 5, with 17 bases in between. CDR3 nucleotides: TGCAGTGCTAGTCTGACGGGAGAGGGCGACGAGCAGTACTTC. Translation: CSASLTGEGDEQYF.

There are many counts of this clonotype. The genes are TRBV6-2 or TRBV6-3 and TRBJ1-1; D perhaps matches TRBD1 (5 bases). The germline gives CDR1 MNHEY, CDR2 SVGEGT. The CDR3 loop spans 14 amino acids. Trimming removed 1 base at V and 6 bases at J, with 12 bases between. The CDR3 DNA reads as TGTGCCAGCAGTTACTACCGTCAGGGCCCTGAAGCTTTCTTT. Residues: CASSYYRQGPEAFF.

CDR3 region: CSAAPKGGLSTEAFF. CDR3 coding DNA: TGCAGCGCCGCGCCCAAGGGGGGGCTCAGCACTGAAGCTTTCTTT. This chain links TRBV29-1 with TRBJ1-1; D possibly corresponds to TRBD1 (6 bases). Germline assignment: CDR1 SQVTM and CDR2 ANQGSEA. This CDR3 has 15 amino acids. Between the trimmed V and J ends, which lost 7 bases and 4 bases, there was a span of 22 bases.

The genes are TRBV5-1 and TRBJ2-1; D is possibly TRBD1 (6 bases). The CDR3 has 15 amino acids. The germline gives CDR1 SGHRS, CDR2 YFSETQ. V dropped 7 bases and J dropped 4 bases, with 18 bases sitting between them. CDR3 coding DNA: TGCGCCAGCGGACCTGGGGGCCCCCGGTACAATGAGCAGTTCTTC. This gives the protein CASGPGGPRYNEQFF.

The sample holds a few counts of this clonotype. The chain recombines TRBV9 with TRBJ2-1; the D is unclear. The CDR3 is 14 amino acids. Germline CDR1 is SGDLS and CDR2 is YYNGEE. V was pared by 0 bases and J by 1 base, with 5 bases between. The CDR3 region has the DNA TGTGCCAGCAGCGTAGTTCTTTCCTACAATGAGCAGTTCTTC. Amino acid sequence: CASSVVLSYNEQFF.

This sequence joins TRBV27 and TRBJ1-2, with a possible D match to TRBD1 (6 bases). Germline assignment: CDR1 MNHEY and CDR2 SMNVEV (reference sequence). CDR3 length: 15 amino acids. The V end was cut by 4 bases, the J end by 7 bases, with 19 bases between. The chain's CDR3 is CASSSALARGGGYTF. CDR3 DNA sequence: TGTGCCAGCAGTTCTGCCTTGGCCAGGGGAGGTGGCTACACCTTC.

This clonotype was observed a handful of times. V usage is TRBV6-1 and J usage is TRBJ2-7, with D maybe TRBD2 (6 bases). CDR3 length: 15 residues. The V end lost 10 bases, the J end lost 0 bases, and 19 bases lay between the germline ends. CDR1 MNHNS and CDR2 SASEGT come from the germline V gene. The CDR3 bases are TGTGCCATCTCTGAGTCGGTAGCGGTCTCCTACGAGCAGTACTTC. This gives the protein CAISESVAVSYEQYF.

This clonotype was picked up a small number of times. The chain is built from TRBV29-1 and TRBJ2-7; D possibly corresponds to TRBD2 (5 bases). Trimming shortened V by 0 bases and J by 3 bases, and 9 bases separated the two germline ends. CDR3 length equals 13 residues. Germline V lookup: CDR1 SQVTM, CDR2 ANQGSEA. CDR3 in DNA: TGCAGCGTTGAAGATCTCGGGGACTACGAGCAGTACTTC. Translation: CSVEDLGDYEQYF.

This clonotype was seen repeatedly, ten times or more. This chain connects TRBV5-1 to TRBJ1-1, with D unclear. With 3 bases removed from V and 5 bases from J, the gap between germline ends came to 14 bases. The CDR3 is 14 amino acids. Germline CDR1 is SGHRS and CDR2 is YFSETQ. The CDR3 spells CASSSRSEGTEAFF. The CDR3 DNA reads TGCGCCAGCAGCTCCCGTTCCGAGGGTACTGAAGCTTTCTTT. Complete variable domain (other parts from reference TRBV5-1 and TRBJ1-1): KAGVTQTPRYLIKTRGQQVTLSCSPISGHRSVSWYQQTPGQGLQFLFEYFSETQRNKGNFPGRFSGRQFSNSRSEMNVSTLELGDSALYLCASSSRSEGTEAFFGQGTRLTVV.

This clonotype came up many times. CDR3 nucleotides: TGTGCCTGGAGTCCCTGGACAGGGGGCTACGAGCAGTACTTC. Amino acids: CAWSPWTGGYEQYF. The chain uses TRBV30 and TRBJ2-7, with 10 nucleotides matching TRBD1. The J segment lost 3 bases and the V segment lost 2 bases, leaving 4 bases of the junction unmatched. This CDR3 spans 14 amino acids. CDR1 GTSNPN and CDR2 SVGIG come from the germline V gene (reference sequence).

In this sample, this clonotype turned up a few times. The J gene is TRBJ2-1, the V gene TRBV6-1; maybe TRBD1 (5 bases). This CDR3 contains 15 residues. Germline lookup yields CDR1 MNHNS and CDR2 SASEGT. V lost 4 bases, J lost 4 bases, and 14 bases lay in between. The CDR3 DNA sequence: TGTGCCAGCAGTGTAGCTTTAAGGGGTTACAATGAGCAGTTCTTC. Amino acid sequence: CASSVALRGYNEQFF.

V usage is TRBV11-2 and J usage is TRBJ1-1; D not certain. The CDR3 runs to 13 residues. Trimming stripped 8 bases from V and 1 base from J, with 11 bases between. Germline V gene sequence: CDR1 SGHAT, CDR2 FQNNGV. CDR3 DNA sequence: TGTGCCAGCGGGGTCTGGGAGAACACTGAAGCTTTCTTT. The encoded protein is CASGVWENTEAFF.

With respect to this clonotype: This sequence may be a read error, since a much larger clone differs from it by one base. The chain links TRBV4-2 to TRBJ2-1; D call uncertain. Germline CDR1 LGHNA, CDR2 YNFKEQ. The CDR3 is made up of 13 amino acids. This CDR3 reads CASSSRVNNGQFF. CDR3 DNA: TGTGCCAGCAGCTCACGGGTCAACAATGGGCAGTTCTTC.

This clonotype was counted at least ten times. The rearrangement links TRBV28 to TRBJ1-1; D may be TRBD1 (6 bases). Germline V lookup: CDR1 MDHEN, CDR2 SYDVKM. There are 13 residues in the CDR3. V gave up 3 bases and J gave up 1 base, with 6 bases separating them. The CDR3 region is CASSLGQNTEAFF. CDR3 sequence (DNA): TGTGCCAGCAGTTTGGGACAGAACACTGAAGCTTTCTTT. Based on the CDR3 plus reference TRBV28 and TRBJ1-1, the full variable domain is DVKVTQSSRYLVKRTGEKVFLECVQDMDHENMFWYRQDPGLGLRLIYFSYDVKMKEKGDIPEGYSVSREKKERFSLILESASTNQTSMYLCASSLGQNTEAFFGQGTRLTVV.

This clonotype has more than one count but fewer than ten. The junction departs from germline at one end; a sequencing error may be responsible. V and J are TRBV29-1 and TRBJ2-6; maybe TRBD1 (5 bases). The CDR3 extends over 12 amino acids. Germline loops: CDR1 SQVTM, CDR2 ANQGSEA. CDR3 residues: CSVRSGANVLTF. CDR3 bases: TGCAGCGTCAGATCTGGGGCCAACGTCCTGACCTTC.

The V gene is TRBV7-6, the J gene TRBJ1-5; TRBD1 agrees at 9 bases. V trimming: 5 bases; J trimming: 4 bases; junction bases outside the gene matches: 6. The CDR3 runs 15 residues. CDR1 and CDR2 from the germline V gene are SGHVS and FNYEAQ. This chain's CDR3 is CASSPTGQGNQPQHF. The CDR3 region has the DNA TGTGCCAGCAGCCCCACAGGACAGGGGAATCAGCCCCAGCATTTT.

This clonotype has at least ten counts. The V gene is TRBV29-1, the J gene TRBJ2-7; 7 nucleotides align to TRBD2. J gave up 3 bases and V 4 bases, and 6 bases lay outside the gene matches. Germline V lookup: CDR1 SQVTM, CDR2 ANQGSEA. The CDR3 spans 13 residues. As DNA, the CDR3 is TGCAGCGTTGTTCCAGCGGGAAGCTACGAGCAGTACTTC. Its translation is CSVVPAGSYEQYF.